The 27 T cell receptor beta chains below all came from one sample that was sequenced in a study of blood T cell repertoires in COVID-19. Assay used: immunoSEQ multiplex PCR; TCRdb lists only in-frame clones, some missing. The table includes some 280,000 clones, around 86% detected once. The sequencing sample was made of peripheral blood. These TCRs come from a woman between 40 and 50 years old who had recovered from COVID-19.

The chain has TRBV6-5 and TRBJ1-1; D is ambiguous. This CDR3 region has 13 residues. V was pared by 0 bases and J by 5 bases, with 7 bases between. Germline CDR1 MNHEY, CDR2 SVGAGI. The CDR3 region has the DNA TGTGCCAGCAGTTACTCGAAGCGGACTGAAGCTTTCTTT. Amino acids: CASSYSKRTEAFF.

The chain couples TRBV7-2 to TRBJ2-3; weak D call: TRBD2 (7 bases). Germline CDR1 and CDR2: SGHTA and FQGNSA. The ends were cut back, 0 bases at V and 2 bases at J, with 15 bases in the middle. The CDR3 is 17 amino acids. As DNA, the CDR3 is TGTGCCAGCAGCTTAGCGCTGGGGGCGGGAGACACAGATACGCAGTATTTT. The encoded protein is CASSLALGAGDTDTQYF.

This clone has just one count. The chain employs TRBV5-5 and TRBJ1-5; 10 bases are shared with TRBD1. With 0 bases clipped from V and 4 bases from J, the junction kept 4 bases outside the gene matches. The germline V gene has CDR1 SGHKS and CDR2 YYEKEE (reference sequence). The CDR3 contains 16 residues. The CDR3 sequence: CASSLDWTGGNQPQHF. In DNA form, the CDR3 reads TGTGCCAGCAGCTTGGACTGGACAGGGGGAAATCAGCCCCAGCATTTT.

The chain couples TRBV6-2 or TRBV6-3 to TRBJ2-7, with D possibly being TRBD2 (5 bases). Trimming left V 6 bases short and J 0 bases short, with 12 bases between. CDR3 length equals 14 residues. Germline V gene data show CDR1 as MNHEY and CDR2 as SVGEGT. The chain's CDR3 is CASSLREGSYEQYF. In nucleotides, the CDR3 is TGTGCCAGCAGCTTGAGGGAAGGCTCCTACGAGCAGTACTTC.

The DNA of the CDR3 is TGTGCCAGCCGGCGACTAGCGGGGGGGGCCGGGGAGCTGTTTTTT. Its protein product is CASRRLAGGAGELFF. This chain links TRBV2 with TRBJ2-2, with 14 bases fitting TRBD2. The length of the CDR3 is 15 residues. J gave up 6 bases and V 8 bases, and 5 bases lay outside the gene matches. CDR1 and CDR2 (germline): SNHLY, FYNNEI.

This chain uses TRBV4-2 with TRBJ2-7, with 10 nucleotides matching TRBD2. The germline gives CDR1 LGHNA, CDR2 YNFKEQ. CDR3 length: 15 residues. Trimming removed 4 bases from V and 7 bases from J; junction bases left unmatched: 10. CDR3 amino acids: CASSPRLAGDGEQYF. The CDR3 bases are TGTGCCAGCAGCCCCCGTCTAGCGGGAGATGGGGAGCAGTACTTC.

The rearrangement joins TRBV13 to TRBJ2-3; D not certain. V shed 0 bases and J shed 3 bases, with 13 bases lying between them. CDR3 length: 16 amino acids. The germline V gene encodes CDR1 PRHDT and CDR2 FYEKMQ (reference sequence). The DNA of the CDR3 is TGTGCCAGCAGCTTAGGAGGTAGTGGAGTTACAGATACGCAGTATTTT. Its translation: CASSLGGSGVTDTQYF.

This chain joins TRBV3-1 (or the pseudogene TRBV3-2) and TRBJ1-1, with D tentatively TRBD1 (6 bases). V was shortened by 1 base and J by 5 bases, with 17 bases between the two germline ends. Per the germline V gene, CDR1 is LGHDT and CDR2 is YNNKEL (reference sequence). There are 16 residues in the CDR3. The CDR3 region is CASSQVRGGYATEAFF. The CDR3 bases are TGTGCCAGCAGCCAAGTACGTGGGGGCTACGCGACTGAAGCTTTCTTT.

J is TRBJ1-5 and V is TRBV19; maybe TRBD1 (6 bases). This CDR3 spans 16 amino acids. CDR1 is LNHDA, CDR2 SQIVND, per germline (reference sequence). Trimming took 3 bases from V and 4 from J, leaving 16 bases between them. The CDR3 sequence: CASSILKNRENQPQHF. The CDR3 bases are TGTGCCAGTAGTATCTTAAAGAACAGGGAGAATCAGCCCCAGCATTTT.

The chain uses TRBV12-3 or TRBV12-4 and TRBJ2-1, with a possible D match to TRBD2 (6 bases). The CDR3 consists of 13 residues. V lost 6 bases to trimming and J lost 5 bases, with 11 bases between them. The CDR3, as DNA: TGTGCCAGCAGGAGAGAGCGGGACAATGAGCAGTTCTTC. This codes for CASRRERDNEQFF.

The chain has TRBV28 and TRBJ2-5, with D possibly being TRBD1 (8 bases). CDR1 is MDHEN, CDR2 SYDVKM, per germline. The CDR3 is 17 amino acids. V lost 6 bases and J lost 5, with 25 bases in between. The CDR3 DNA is TGTGCCAGCAGCCCCTTCAACAGGGGGAGGGTCACGGAGACCCAGTACTTC. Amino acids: CASSPFNRGRVTETQYF.

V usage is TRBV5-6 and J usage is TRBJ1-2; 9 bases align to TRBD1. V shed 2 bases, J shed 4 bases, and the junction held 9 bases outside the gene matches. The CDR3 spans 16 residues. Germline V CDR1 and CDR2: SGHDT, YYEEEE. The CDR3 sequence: CASSLSETGGFYGYTF. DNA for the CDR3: TGTGCCAGCAGCTTATCGGAGACAGGGGGTTTCTATGGCTACACCTTC.

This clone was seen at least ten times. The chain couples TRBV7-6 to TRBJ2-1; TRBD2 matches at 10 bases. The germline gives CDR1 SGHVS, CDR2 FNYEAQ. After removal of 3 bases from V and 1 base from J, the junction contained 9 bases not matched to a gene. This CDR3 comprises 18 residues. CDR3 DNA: TGTGCCAGCAGCTTTGGAGCGGGAGGGCTCCCGTCCTACAATGAGCAGTTCTTC. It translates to CASSFGAGGLPSYNEQFF.

The DNA of the CDR3 is TGCGCCAGCAGCTTGGGCGGGGCCTCCTACGAGCAGTACTTC. It codes for CASSLGGASYEQYF. The V gene is TRBV5-1, the J gene TRBJ2-7; maybe TRBD2 (6 bases). Germline V CDR1 and CDR2: SGHRS, YFSETQ. V was clipped by 0 bases and J by 0 bases, with 7 bases between them. CDR3 size: 14 residues.

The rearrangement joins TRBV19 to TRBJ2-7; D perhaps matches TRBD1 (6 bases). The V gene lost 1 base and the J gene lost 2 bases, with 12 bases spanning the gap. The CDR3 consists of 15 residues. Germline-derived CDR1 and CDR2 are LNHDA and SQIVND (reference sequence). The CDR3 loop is CASSIGGTPTYEQYF. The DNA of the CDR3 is TGTGCCAGTAGTATAGGGGGGACACCTACCTACGAGCAGTACTTC.

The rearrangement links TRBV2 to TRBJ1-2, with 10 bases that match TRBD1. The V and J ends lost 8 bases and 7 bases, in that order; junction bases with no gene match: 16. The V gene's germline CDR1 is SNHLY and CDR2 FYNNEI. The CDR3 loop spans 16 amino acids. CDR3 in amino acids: CASFPFRGQGQTGYTF. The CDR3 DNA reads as TGTGCCAGCTTCCCCTTTAGGGGACAGGGGCAGACTGGCTACACCTTC.

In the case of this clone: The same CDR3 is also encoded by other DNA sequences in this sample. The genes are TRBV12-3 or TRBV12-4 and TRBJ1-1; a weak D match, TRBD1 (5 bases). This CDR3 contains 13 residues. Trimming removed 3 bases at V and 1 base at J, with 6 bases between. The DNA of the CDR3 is TGTGCCAGCAGTTTTGACAGGAACACTGAAGCTTTCTTT. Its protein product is CASSFDRNTEAFF.

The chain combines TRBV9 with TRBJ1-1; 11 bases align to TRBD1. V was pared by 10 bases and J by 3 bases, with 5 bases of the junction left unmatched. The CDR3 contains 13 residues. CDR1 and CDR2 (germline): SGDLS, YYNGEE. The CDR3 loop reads CAGGQGADTEAFF. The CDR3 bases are TGTGCCGGAGGACAGGGGGCCGACACTGAAGCTTTCTTT. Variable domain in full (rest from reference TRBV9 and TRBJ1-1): DSGVTQTPKHLITATGQRVTLRCSPRSGDLSVYWYQQSLDQGLQFLIQYYNGEERAKGNILERFSAQQFPDLHSELNLSSLELGDSALYFCAGGQGADTEAFFGQGTRLTVV.

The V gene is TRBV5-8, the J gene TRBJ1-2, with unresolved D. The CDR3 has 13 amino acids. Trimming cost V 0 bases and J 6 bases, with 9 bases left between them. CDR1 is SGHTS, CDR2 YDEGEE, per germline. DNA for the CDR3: TGTGCCAGCAGCTTGGGCGGGTTCGATGGCTACACCTTC. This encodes CASSLGGFDGYTF.

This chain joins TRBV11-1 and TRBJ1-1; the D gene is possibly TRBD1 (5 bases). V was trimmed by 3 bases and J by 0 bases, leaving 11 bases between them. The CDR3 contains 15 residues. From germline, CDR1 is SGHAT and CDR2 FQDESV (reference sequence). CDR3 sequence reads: CASSLETVMNTEAFF. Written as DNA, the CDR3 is TGTGCCAGCAGCTTGGAGACAGTTATGAACACTGAAGCTTTCTTT.

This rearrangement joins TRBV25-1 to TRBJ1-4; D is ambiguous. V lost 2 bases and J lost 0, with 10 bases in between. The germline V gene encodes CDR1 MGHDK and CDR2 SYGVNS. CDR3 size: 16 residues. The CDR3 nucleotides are TGTGCCAGCAGTGAAGACTACACCGCAACTAATGAAAAACTGTTTTTT. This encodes CASSEDYTATNEKLFF.

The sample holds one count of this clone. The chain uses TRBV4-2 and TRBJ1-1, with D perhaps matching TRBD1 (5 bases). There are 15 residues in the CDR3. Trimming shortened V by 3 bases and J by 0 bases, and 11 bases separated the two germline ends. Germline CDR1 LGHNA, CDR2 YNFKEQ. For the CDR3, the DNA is TGTGCCAGCAGCCAGGGTGGGGCATTGAACACTGAAGCTTTCTTT. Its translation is CASSQGGALNTEAFF.

The CDR3 DNA sequence: TGTGCCAGCAGCTTAGGACAGGGGATTGGGCCCCAGCATTTT. It yields the protein CASSLGQGIGPQHF. The V and J genes are TRBV7-9 and TRBJ1-5, with 8 bases lining up with TRBD1. Germline V gene sequence: CDR1 SEHNR, CDR2 FQNEAQ (reference sequence). This CDR3 is built from 14 residues. V was pared by 1 base and J by 9 bases, with 5 bases of the junction left unmatched.

The CDR3 bases are TGTGCCAGCAGTTCGACTAGCTACAATGAGCAGTTCTTC. Amino acids: CASSSTSYNEQFF. The rearrangement uses TRBV12-3 or TRBV12-4 and TRBJ2-1, with a weak D call TRBD2 (6 bases). The CDR3 has 13 amino acids. V was pared by 4 bases and J by 3 bases, with 7 bases between.

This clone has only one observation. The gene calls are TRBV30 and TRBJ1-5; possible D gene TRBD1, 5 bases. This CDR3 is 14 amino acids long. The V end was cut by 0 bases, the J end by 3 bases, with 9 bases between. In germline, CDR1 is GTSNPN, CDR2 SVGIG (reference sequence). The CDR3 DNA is TGTGCCTGGAGTGTACGACAGCCCAATCAGCCCCAGCATTTT. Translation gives CAWSVRQPNQPQHF.

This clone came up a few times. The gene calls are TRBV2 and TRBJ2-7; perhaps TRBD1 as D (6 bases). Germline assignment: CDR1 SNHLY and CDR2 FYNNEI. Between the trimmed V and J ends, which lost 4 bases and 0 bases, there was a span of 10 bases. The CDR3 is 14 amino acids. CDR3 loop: CASSGQGISYEQYF. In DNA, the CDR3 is TGTGCCAGCAGTGGGCAGGGGATCTCCTACGAGCAGTACTTC.

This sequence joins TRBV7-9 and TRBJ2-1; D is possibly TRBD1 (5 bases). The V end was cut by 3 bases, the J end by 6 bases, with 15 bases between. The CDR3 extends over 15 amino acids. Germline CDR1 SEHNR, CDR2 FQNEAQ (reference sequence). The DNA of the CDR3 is TGTGCCAGCAGCTTTCTCGAAGGGGCGAGCAATGAGCAGTTCTTC. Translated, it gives CASSFLEGASNEQFF.